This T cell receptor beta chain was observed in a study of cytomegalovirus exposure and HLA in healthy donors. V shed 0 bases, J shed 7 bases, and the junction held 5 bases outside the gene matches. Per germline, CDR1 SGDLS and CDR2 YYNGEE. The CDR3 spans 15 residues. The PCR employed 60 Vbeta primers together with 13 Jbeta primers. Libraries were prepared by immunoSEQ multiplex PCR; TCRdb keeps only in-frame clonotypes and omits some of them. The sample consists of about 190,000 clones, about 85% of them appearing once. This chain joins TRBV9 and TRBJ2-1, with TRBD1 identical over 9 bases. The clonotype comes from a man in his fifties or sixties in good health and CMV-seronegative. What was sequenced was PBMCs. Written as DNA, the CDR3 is TGTGCCAGCAGCGTAGCGGGGACAGGGTATAATGAGCAGTTCTTC. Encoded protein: CASSVAGTGYNEQFF.